This T cell receptor beta chain emerged from a study of STAT3 mutations in large granular lymphocyte leukemia. Whole-study context: Over half of T-LGLL patients had one or more immunosuppressive regimens.

To note about this clone: The antigen is not known.

Trimming cost V 0 bases and J 5 bases, with 9 bases left between them. The CDR3 has 14 amino acids. Germline values: CDR1 SGHDT, CDR2 YYEEEE. Study-wide results and caveats: Samples missed the first appearance of the clone. In about 30% of the 18 patients, new TCR clonotypes emerged after therapy. Suggested: STAT3 mutation was not the ancestral event for these clonal expansions. Every T-cell large granular lymphocyte leukemia patient had at least one immunodominant TCR beta clonotype.

Clones were read by immunoSEQ multiplex PCR, and TCRdb kept only the in-frame ones, dropping some. The top ten clones hold roughly half of a sample with roughly 8,000 clones, 90% to 95% of them seen once. Sequences were obtained from peripheral blood mononuclear cells. The chain carries TRBV5-6 and TRBJ1-5; perhaps TRBD1 as D (5 bases). This receptor was taken from a man aged 50 to 59 with T-cell large granular lymphocyte leukemia. Some clones in this sample may be carry-over from other donors' samples. CDR3 sequence: CASSLGDGYQPQHF. CDR3 sequence (DNA): TGTGCCAGCAGCTTGGGGGACGGGTATCAGCCCCAGCATTTT.